These 23 T cell receptor beta chains originate from one sample sequenced in a study of blood T cell repertoires in COVID-19. Only in-frame clones appear in the TCRdb table, and some are missing; sequencing was by immunoSEQ multiplex PCR. The sample carries about 230,000 clones, 65% to 90% recorded once. The source material was peripheral blood. These receptors all stem from a man in his forties who had recovered from COVID-19.

The table lists this clone with a few counts. The J gene is TRBJ2-7, the V gene TRBV30; TRBD1 is a possible D gene (7 bases). Germline lookup yields CDR1 GTSNPN and CDR2 SVGIG (reference sequence). This CDR3 is built from 14 residues. Trimming left V 2 bases short and J 9 bases short, with 20 bases between. The CDR3 reads CAWSRGQEGSGQYF. The CDR3 DNA reads as TGTGCCTGGAGTAGGGGGCAGGAGGGCTCCGGGCAGTACTTC.

By share of the sample, this clone is medium-sized. The chain is built from TRBV7-9 and TRBJ2-1, with TRBD1 identical over 9 bases. This CDR3 spans 16 amino acids. After removal of 3 bases from V and 7 bases from J, the junction contained 10 bases not matched to a gene. In germline, CDR1 is SEHNR, CDR2 FQNEAQ (reference sequence). Here the CDR3 DNA reads TGTGCCAGCAGCTTCCCTTTAGGGACAGGGCATAATGAGCAGTTCTTC. It encodes CASSFPLGTGHNEQFF.

The genes are TRBV28 and TRBJ1-1; 10 positions agree with TRBD1. J lost 7 bases, V lost 6 bases, and 8 bases had no gene match. This CDR3 region has 14 residues. The V gene's germline CDR1 is MDHEN and CDR2 SYDVKM. CDR3 sequence: CASRTTGGAFEAFF. Written as DNA, the CDR3 is TGTGCCAGCAGGACGACAGGGGGCGCTTTTGAAGCTTTCTTT.

V and J are TRBV7-9 and TRBJ2-5; a possible D gene is TRBD2 (5 bases). Trimming cost V 5 bases and J 5 bases, with 12 bases left between them. The CDR3 length is 13 residues. Germline CDR1 SEHNR, CDR2 FQNEAQ (reference sequence). The DNA of the CDR3 is TGTGCCAGCAGCCTCGGGGTTAGGGAGACCCAGTACTTC. It translates to CASSLGVRETQYF.

The CDR3 protein is CASSRDRAGSPLHF. The CDR3, as DNA: TGTGCCAGCAGCCGTGACAGGGCTGGTTCACCCCTCCACTTT. V is TRBV5-4 and J is TRBJ1-6, with TRBD1 matching 7 bases. J was trimmed by 9 bases and V by 4 bases; bases with no gene match: 7. This CDR3 spans 14 amino acids. Germline lookup yields CDR1 SGHNT and CDR2 YYREEE (reference sequence).

The chain is built from TRBV19 and TRBJ1-3; D unclear. CDR1 and CDR2 (germline): LNHDA, SQIVND (reference sequence). The CDR3 runs 16 residues. V lost 4 bases and J lost 0, with 13 bases in between. CDR3 protein: CASSRAYTSSGNTIYF. DNA for the CDR3: TGTGCCAGTAGTAGGGCCTACACTTCCTCTGGAAACACCATATATTTT.

J is TRBJ1-2 and V is TRBV30; no reliable D call. The V gene's germline CDR1 is GTSNPN and CDR2 SVGIG (reference sequence). Trimming shortened V by 0 bases and J by 3 bases, and 14 bases separated the two germline ends. The CDR3 is 15 residues long. The CDR3 here is CAWSVGSSGDYGYTF. The DNA of the CDR3 is TGTGCCTGGAGTGTAGGGTCCAGCGGGGACTATGGCTACACCTTC.

The V gene is TRBV6-5, the J gene TRBJ2-1; the D gene is possibly TRBD2 (5 bases). The CDR3 loop spans 15 amino acids. Germline V CDR1 and CDR2: MNHEY, SVGAGI. With 5 bases removed from V and 0 bases from J, the gap between germline ends came to 11 bases. The CDR3 region has the DNA TGTGCCAGCAGTCCCGGACTCTACTCCTACAATGAGCAGTTCTTC. Translation: CASSPGLYSYNEQFF.

CDR3 nucleotides: TGTGCCACCAGCAGAGACGTGCGGGGGGCGCGGACCGGGGAGCTGTTTTTT. Its translation: CATSRDVRGARTGELFF. The genes are TRBV15 and TRBJ2-2; TRBD2 matches 8 bases. With V trimmed by 0 bases and J by 5 bases, 8 bases remained unmatched. The CDR3 is 17 amino acids. Germline-derived CDR1 and CDR2 are LNHNV and YYDKDF (reference sequence). The variable domain in full, completed from reference TRBV15 and TRBJ2-2, reads DAMVIQNPRYQVTQFGKPVTLSCSQTLNHNVMYWYQQKSSQAPKLLFHYYDKDFNNEADTPDNFQSRRPNTSFCFLDIRSPGLGDTAMYLCATSRDVRGARTGELFFGEGSRLTVL.

The DNA of the CDR3 is TGTGCCAGCAGTGGACAGTTGAACACTGAAGCTTTCTTT. Protein: CASSGQLNTEAFF. The chain couples TRBV2 to TRBJ1-1; tentative D call: TRBD1 (5 bases). V was cut by 4 bases and J by 0 bases, with 6 bases left in between. The CDR3 consists of 13 residues. The germline V gene has CDR1 SNHLY and CDR2 FYNNEI.

This clone was observed a few times. This sequence joins TRBV6-2 or TRBV6-3 and TRBJ1-5, with D unresolved. CDR3 length: 14 residues. Trimming removed 2 bases at V and 3 bases at J, with 8 bases between. Germline V CDR1 and CDR2: MNHEY, SVGEGT. The CDR3 region has the DNA TGTGCCAGCAGTTACGGCCTTACCAATCAGCCCCAGCATTTT. It translates to CASSYGLTNQPQHF.

The rearrangement uses TRBV19 and TRBJ2-2, with a possible D match to TRBD1 (5 bases). The CDR3 is 15 residues long. Trimming removed 2 bases at V and 4 bases at J, with 11 bases between. CDR1 and CDR2 from the germline V gene are LNHDA and SQIVND (reference sequence). The CDR3 DNA sequence: TGTGCCAGTAGTATATCGACAGTCCGCACCGGGGAGCTGTTTTTT. Residues: CASSISTVRTGELFF.

This chain links TRBV29-1 with TRBJ1-1; TRBD1 might be the D (5 bases). Deletions cut 5 bases from V and 7 bases from J, with 23 bases between. The CDR3 totals 15 residues. Germline CDR1 is SQVTM and CDR2 is ANQGSEA. CDR3 bases: TGCAGCGTTCACGGCGGGGTCGACAGACCCCGTGAAGCTTTCTTT. Residues: CSVHGGVDRPREAFF.

This chain connects TRBV2 to TRBJ1-3; 8 bases map to TRBD1. This CDR3 spans 14 amino acids. Germline V CDR1 and CDR2: SNHLY, FYNNEI. V lost 4 bases and J lost 4; bases outside the gene matches: 3. CDR3 bases: TGTGCCAGCAGTGTGGGACAGGTGGGAAACACCATATATTTT. Protein: CASSVGQVGNTIYF.

This sequence joins TRBV3-1 (or the pseudogene TRBV3-2) and TRBJ1-1, with D perhaps TRBD1 (5 bases). The CDR3 has 13 residues. Germline values: CDR1 LGHDT, CDR2 YNNKEL (reference sequence). Trimming took 4 bases from V and 4 from J, leaving 10 bases between them. The CDR3 loop reads CASSPRVVTEAFF. DNA of the CDR3: TGTGCCAGCAGCCCCAGGGTGGTCACTGAAGCTTTCTTT.

The rearrangement joins TRBV11-3 to TRBJ2-5; 10 bases fit TRBD2. This CDR3 spans 14 amino acids. CDR1 SGHNT and CDR2 YENEEA come from the germline V gene. V shed 1 base and J 5 bases; nucleotides not matched to a gene: 1. This CDR3 is CASSLGSGGETQYF. The CDR3 nucleotides read TGTGCCAGCAGCTTAGGTAGCGGGGGGGAGACCCAGTACTTC.

This clone was detected only once. This chain joins TRBV29-1 and TRBJ1-1; no clear D gene. CDR3 length equals 12 residues. Germline CDR1 reads SQVTM; CDR2 reads ANQGSEA. Trimming removed 7 bases at V and 0 bases at J, with 9 bases between. CDR3 in amino acids: CSAGRMNTEAFF. The CDR3 bases are TGCAGCGCTGGTAGAATGAACACTGAAGCTTTCTTT.

The CDR3, as DNA: TGTGCCAGTAGTAGCGACTACCAAGAGACCCAGTACTTC. It codes for CASSSDYQETQYF. The chain joins TRBV19 to TRBJ2-5; D gene ambiguous. V gave up 4 bases and J gave up 0 bases, with 6 bases separating them. This CDR3 has 13 residues. Germline V gene lookup returns CDR1 LNHDA and CDR2 SQIVND (reference sequence). The full variable domain, completed using reference TRBV19 and TRBJ2-5, is DGGITQSPKYLFRKEGQNVTLSCEQNLNHDAMYWYRQDPGQGLRLIYYSQIVNDFQKGDIAEGYSVSREKKESFPLTVTSAQKNPTAFYLCASSSDYQETQYFGPGTRLLVL.

V gene TRBV12-3 or TRBV12-4 combines with J gene TRBJ2-7; possibly TRBD2 for D (5 bases). CDR3 length: 13 amino acids. The V gene lost 6 bases and the J gene lost 11 bases, with 20 bases spanning the gap. CDR3 sequence: CASRVTDGVGEYF. The CDR3 DNA is TGTGCCAGCAGGGTGACGGATGGGGTGGGAGAGTACTTC.

The V gene is TRBV29-1, the J gene TRBJ2-6; no clear D. CDR3 length equals 13 residues. The V end was cut by 3 bases, the J end by 4 bases, with 7 bases between. Germline V lookup: CDR1 SQVTM, CDR2 ANQGSEA. The CDR3 sequence: CSVDPEGANVLTF. The CDR3 DNA reads TGCAGCGTTGACCCGGAGGGGGCCAACGTCCTGACTTTC.

This chain connects TRBV6-5 to TRBJ2-3; perhaps TRBD1 as D (6 bases). The V gene lost 5 bases and the J gene lost 2 bases, with 11 bases spanning the gap. The CDR3 consists of 14 residues. Germline loops: CDR1 MNHEY, CDR2 SVGAGI. CDR3 amino acids: CASSRRQDTDTQYF. The CDR3 region has the DNA TGTGCCAGCAGTCGACGACAGGACACAGATACGCAGTATTTT.

This clone appeared a single time. The V gene is TRBV2, the J gene TRBJ2-3, with 7 bases lining up with TRBD1. Germline V gene lookup returns CDR1 SNHLY and CDR2 FYNNEI. The CDR3 runs to 15 residues. CDR3 in DNA: TGTGCTTTGCCTTTCGGGACAGCCGGCACAGATACGCAGTATTTT. Amino acids: CALPFGTAGTDTQYF.

This clone was seen a few times. At the DNA level, this CDR3 is encoded by other sequences in the same sample as well. The genes are TRBV18 and TRBJ2-7; a possible D gene is TRBD1 (6 bases). Germline V gene sequence: CDR1 KGHSH, CDR2 LQKENI. The CDR3 has 13 amino acids. The V and J ends lost 2 bases and 4 bases respectively, with 9 bases between them. The CDR3 DNA follows: TGTGCCAGCTCACCAGGGACAACATACGAGCAGTACTTC. Its translation is CASSPGTTYEQYF.